These T cell receptor beta chains were read from a single sample in a study of T cell responses to AZD1222 COVID-19 vaccine. Sequencing used immunoSEQ multiplex PCR; TCRdb keeps in-frame clones, though not all of them. Of roughly 120,000 clones in the sample, about nine tenths were seen once. The sequences come from peripheral blood, collected on day 0 of AZD1222 vaccination. The receptors stem from an adult in good health. CDR3s leave out the opening cysteine and the closing phenylalanine or tryptophan.

>TRBV5-4|TRBJ1-1
ASSPRGGNTEAF
>TRBV27|TRBJ2-3
ASSLLGQRTDTQY
>TRBV4-1|TRBJ2-5
ASTPQARGQETQY
>TRBV6-2/TRBV6-3|TRBJ1-4
ASSYSKNRGFEKLF
>TRBV30|TRBJ1-2
AWSPGTGEHGYT
>TRBV3-1/TRBV3-2|TRBJ2-1
ASKALAGVDEQF
>TRBV28|TRBJ2-5
ASSPFHGTSLVRRQETQY
>TRBV27|TRBJ2-1
ASSAAKQGVSYNEQF
>TRBV5-1|TRBJ1-4
ASSLEVAGNGEKLF
>TRBV28|TRBJ1-2
ASWGGGDYGYT
>TRBV4-3|TRBJ2-1
ASSQAMGREQF
>TRBV14|TRBJ1-2
ASSPMRGNYGYT
>TRBV15|TRBJ1-2
ATSRLESPGAAGYT
>TRBV28|TRBJ2-7
ASSQLGGQSPYEQY
>TRBV2|TRBJ2-1
ASSDSRGPAHNEQF
>TRBV27|TRBJ2-1
ASSLSISYNEQF
>TRBV5-6|TRBJ1-2
ASSLQGASYGYT
>TRBV15|TRBJ2-3
ATSRGREGGTDTQY
>TRBV4-1|TRBJ1-4
ASSPGLNEKLF
>TRBV7-6|TRBJ2-5
ASSPSTETQY
>TRBV7-2|TRBJ1-1
ASSLVGSKNTEAF
>TRBV6-1|TRBJ1-2
ASSEEGASYGYT
>TRBV27|TRBJ1-5
ASSSGYNQPQH
>TRBV9|TRBJ2-3
ASSQTSDTQY
>TRBV24-1|TRBJ2-1
ATSDRNGQPEQF
>TRBV4-3|TRBJ1-3
ASSQETLRGAGNTIY
>TRBV2|TRBJ2-1
ASSESRGWDNEQF
>TRBV28|TRBJ1-2
ASSFIRELTYGYT
>TRBV27|TRBJ2-1
ASSLSVGNEQF
>TRBV5-6|TRBJ1-1
ASSLDRGDMNTEAF
>TRBV5-1|TRBJ2-3
ASSLEGSTDTQY
>TRBV4-3|TRBJ2-1
ASSQGSNTARDNEQF
>TRBV11-2|TRBJ2-7
ASSLDPQSYEQY
>TRBV7-8|TRBJ1-2
ASSLFVVDRAGGYGYT
>TRBV2|TRBJ2-5
ASSGQLAGDLY
>TRBV6-2/TRBV6-3|TRBJ2-7
ASSSPQYEQY